This TCR beta chain originates from a study of shared clonotypes between healthy human individuals. All donors were Caucasian adults living in Nashville, Tennessee. The study's findings and limits: The authors sampled blood alone, and tissue repertoires likely differ.

Unsorted PBMC samples were amplified in replicate PCRs containing roughly 0.3 ug DNA, 25,000 to 35,000 T cell genomes. Unsorted PBMCs provided DNA that was sequenced on ten immunoSEQ deep assay plates. The assay was immunoSEQ multiplex PCR, and TCRdb's table has in-frame clones only and misses some. This sample has about 560,000 clones, with roughly four fifths found just once. V gave up 7 bases and J gave up 4 bases, with 10 bases separating them. Per germline, CDR1 SNHLY and CDR2 FYNNEI. This CDR3 spans 12 amino acids. Turning to this clone: Antigen unknown. This may arise from a read error, as a much more abundant clone is one base away. Other DNA sequences in the sample encode the same CDR3.

Sequencing was carried out using PBMCs. The gene calls are TRBV2 and TRBJ1-2; no reliable D call. The source of this sequence is a woman in her thirties or forties in good health. Some clones in this sample may be carry-over from other donors' samples. CDR3 residues: CASTGSGYGYTF. CDR3 DNA sequence: TGTGCCAGCACCGGATCGGGCTATGGCTACACCTTC. The full variable domain, with the rest looked up from reference TRBV2 and TRBJ1-2, is EPEVTQTPSHQVTQMGQEVILRCVPISNHLYFYWYRQILGQKVEFLVSFYNNEISEKSEIFDDQFSVERPDGSNFTLKIRSTKLEDSAMYFCASTGSGYGYTFGSGTRLTVV.